Listed below are T cell receptor beta chains from one sample, sequenced in a study of T cells in Graves' hyperthyroidism and ophthalmopathy. TCRdb itself ran the multiplex PCR reads through MiXCR, one entry per CDR3 protein. The repertoire includes over 150,000 distinct CDR3 sequences, about a sixth of them detected once, and 40% to 65% sits in the top ten. Sequencing was done on a sample of blood. The receptors shown here come from a woman between 50 and 59 years old with Graves' hyperthyroidism. Both conserved end residues are part of each CDR3. D genes are given only for firm matches. The listing skips clone size in some rows; elsewhere it reads once, few, many or a size class.

v_call	clone_size	d_call	j_call	cdr3_aa	cdr3_nt
TRBV20-1	many	TRBD1	TRBJ2-7	CSAQGQGAFYEQYF	TGCAGTGCCCAGGGACAGGGGGCTTTCTACGAGCAGTACTTC
TRBV10-1	many	TRBD1	TRBJ2-1	CASSEGQANEQFF	TGCGCCAGCAGTGAGGGACAGGCTAATGAGCAGTTCTTC
TRBV7-9	many	.	TRBJ2-7	CASSSPGAGGWEQYF	TGTGCCAGCTCCTCTCCGGGGGCCGGCGGTTGGGAGCAGTACTTC
TRBV7-9	.	TRBD2	TRBJ2-1	CASSPGQREVYNEQFF	TGTGCCAGCTCACCAGGGCAGCGGGAGGTCTACAATGAGCAGTTCTTC
TRBV7-3	.	.	TRBJ2-6	CASSRGSSGANVLTF	TGTGCCAGCAGCAGGGGATCCTCTGGGGCCAACGTCCTGACTTTC
TRBV2	many	.	TRBJ2-7	CASSGQFSYEQYF	TGTGCCAGCAGTGGACAGTTCTCCTACGAGCAGTACTTC
TRBV2	.	.	TRBJ1-1	CASSDGYNTEAFF	TGTGCCAGCAGTGACGGTTACAACACTGAAGCTTTCTTT
TRBV12-3/TRBV12-4	many	TRBD2	TRBJ2-7	CASSFSGGTYEQYF	TGTGCCAGCAGTTTCAGCGGGGGAACCTACGAGCAGTACTTC
TRBV19	few	.	TRBJ1-2	CASRAPFGGPYGYTF	TGTGCCAGTAGAGCCCCCTTCGGGGGTCCTTATGGCTACACCTTC
TRBV20-1	.	.	TRBJ1-5	CSARLSSDQPQHF	TGCAGTGCTAGGCTATCTAGCGATCAGCCCCAGCATTTT
TRBV2	many	TRBD2	TRBJ2-7	CASSTSANSYEQYF	TGTGCCAGCAGTACTAGCGCCAACTCCTACGAGCAGTACTTC
TRBV28	once	TRBD2	TRBJ2-1	CASLRLAGISTFDEQFF	TGTGCCAGCTTAAGGCTAGCGGGAATTTCGACGTTCGATGAGCAGTTCTTC
TRBV3-1	.	.	TRBJ2-3	CASSQVGPGSTKPKQYF	TGTGCCAGCAGCCAAGTTGGTCCGGGGTCTACCAAACCGAAGCAGTATTTT
TRBV6-2/TRBV6-3	few	TRBD1	TRBJ1-1	CASRKARTGVGAFF	TGTGCCAGCAGAAAGGCCAGGACAGGGGTTGGAGCTTTCTTT
TRBV6-6	many	.	TRBJ1-4	CASSYGSGTNEKLFF	TGTGCCAGCAGTTACGGGTCGGGGACTAATGAAAAACTGTTTTTT
TRBV7-9	many	.	TRBJ2-7	CASSLTSGGHEQYF	TGTGCCAGCAGCTTAACCTCCGGAGGGCACGAGCAGTACTTC
TRBV27	few	.	TRBJ2-1	CASSFEWLGDYEQFF	TGTGCCAGCAGTTTCGAATGGCTTGGGGACTATGAGCAGTTCTTC
TRBV12-3/TRBV12-4	many	TRBD2	TRBJ2-7	CASSFLAGDPYEQYF	TGTGCCAGCAGTTTCCTAGCGGGAGATCCCTACGAGCAGTACTTC
TRBV27	many	.	TRBJ1-1	CASGGVFTEAFF	TGTGCCAGCGGAGGGGTTTTCACTGAAGCTTTCTTT
TRBV12-3/TRBV12-4	many	TRBD1	TRBJ2-5	CASSSDTLGTGIETQYF	TGTGCCAGCAGTTCCGATACGCTAGGGACAGGGATTGAGACCCAGTACTTC
TRBV6-1	few	.	TRBJ2-7	CASTAGTEYEQYF	TGTGCCAGCACCGCCGGGACCGAGTACGAGCAGTACTTC
TRBV28	many	TRBD2	TRBJ2-1	CASYFAGEANEQFF	TGTGCCAGCTATTTTGCGGGAGAGGCCAATGAGCAGTTCTTC
TRBV20-1	many	.	TRBJ2-7	CSARDGLHDEQYF	TGCAGTGCAAGGGACGGACTACATGACGAGCAGTACTTC
TRBV19	.	.	TRBJ1-1	CASSWGGQQEAFF	TGTGCCAGTAGTTGGGGGGGGCAGCAAGAAGCTTTCTTT
TRBV7-9	many	.	TRBJ1-1	CASRSIPGTEAFF	TGTGCCAGCAGGTCGATCCCTGGGACTGAAGCTTTCTTT
TRBV10-3	.	TRBD2	TRBJ2-7	CAISEVPSGGSSYEQYF	TGTGCCATCAGTGAGGTTCCTAGCGGGGGTAGCTCCTACGAGCAGTACTTC
TRBV3-1	many	TRBD2	TRBJ2-1	CASSQAALAGGGEEQFF	TGTGCCAGCAGCCAAGCGGCATTAGCGGGAGGGGGAGAGGAGCAGTTCTTC
TRBV7-2	.	.	TRBJ2-4	CASSLTVMLAKNIQYF	TGTGCCAGCAGCCTGACAGTGATGCTAGCCAAAAACATTCAGTACTTC
TRBV7-9	.	TRBD1	TRBJ2-7	CASRLTGSPTSSYEQYF	TGTGCCAGCAGGTTGACAGGGTCCCCTACAAGCTCCTACGAGCAGTACTTC